One T cell receptor (beta chain) is described in this entry. As yet, its antigen is unknown. Distinct nucleotide sequences in the sample also encode this CDR3. Losses at the gene ends were 2 bases for V and 2 bases for J; bases not matched to a gene: 1. CDR1 and CDR2 (germline): MNHEY, SMNVEV (reference sequence). This CDR3 region has 14 residues. The protocol was immunoSEQ multiplex PCR, while the TCRdb copy is restricted to in-frame clones and leaves out a portion. Of some 150,000 clones detected, approximately 92% appear once; the ten largest clones hold about 3.3%. The data are from a study of T cell responses to AZD1222 COVID-19 vaccine. Study-level results: Females made up more of the donors, who were largely white British, and clonal diversity may have come out too low. Receipt of two AZD1222 doses was followed by a rise in Spike-specific TCR breadth and depth.

Timing groups of about 4 and about 12 weeks for second doses were pooled. The sample in question was peripheral blood, obtained 28 days after the second AZD1222 dose. This chain uses TRBV27 with TRBJ2-7; 9 positions agree with TRBD1. The TCR was taken from an adult who received the AZD1222 COVID-19 vaccine. CDR3 DNA sequence: TGTGCCAGCAGTTTAGGACAGGGGACCTACGAGCAGTACTTC. It encodes CASSLGQGTYEQYF.